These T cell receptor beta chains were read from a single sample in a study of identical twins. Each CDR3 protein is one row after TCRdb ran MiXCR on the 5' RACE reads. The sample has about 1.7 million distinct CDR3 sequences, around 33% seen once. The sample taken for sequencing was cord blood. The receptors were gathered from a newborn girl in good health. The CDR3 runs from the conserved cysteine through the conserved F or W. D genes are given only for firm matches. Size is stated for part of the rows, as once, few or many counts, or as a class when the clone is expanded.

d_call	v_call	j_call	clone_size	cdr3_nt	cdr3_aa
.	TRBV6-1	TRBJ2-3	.	TGTGCCAGCCTTGAAAGGGACAGCACAGATACGCAGTATTTT	CASLERDSTDTQYF
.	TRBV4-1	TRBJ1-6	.	TGCGCCAGCAGCCAAAGACGGGGAGCCAACTATAATTCACCCCTCCACTTT	CASSQRRGANYNSPLHF
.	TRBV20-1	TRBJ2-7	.	TGCAGTGCCCTTGGACACTCCTACGAGCAGTACTTC	CSALGHSYEQYF
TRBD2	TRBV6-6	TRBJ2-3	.	TGTGCCAGCGGGATTGGGGGGGTAGATACGCAGTATTTT	CASGIGGVDTQYF
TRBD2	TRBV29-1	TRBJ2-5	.	TGCAGCGTTGAAGTCCCTCAGAATCTGGGACTAGCGGGAGAGACCCAGTACTTC	CSVEVPQNLGLAGETQYF
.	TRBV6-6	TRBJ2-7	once	TGTGCCAGCAGTTACCTCAGCGGGACAAGCAATGAGCAGTACTTC	CASSYLSGTSNEQYF
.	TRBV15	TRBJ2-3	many	TGTGCCACCAGCGGGGAGACTGCTCATACGCAGTATTTT	CATSGETAHTQYF
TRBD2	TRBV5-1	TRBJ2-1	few	TGCGCCAGCCGATCCGGGACTAGCGGTCCCAGCTCCTACAATGAGCAGTTCTTC	CASRSGTSGPSSYNEQFF
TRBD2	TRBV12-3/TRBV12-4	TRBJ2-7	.	TGTGCCAGCAGTTTAGCGCTAGGGACTAGCGGGGGAAGTTACGAGCAGTACTTC	CASSLALGTSGGSYEQYF
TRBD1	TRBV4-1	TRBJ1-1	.	TGCGCCAGCAGCCACCGACAGGGCTCCCCGGACACTGAAGCTTTCTTT	CASSHRQGSPDTEAFF
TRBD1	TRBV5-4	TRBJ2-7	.	TGTGCCAGCAGCTTCGCTAAACAGGGGGCGTTCGACGAGCAGTACTTC	CASSFAKQGAFDEQYF
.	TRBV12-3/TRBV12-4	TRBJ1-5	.	TGTGCCAGCACTGGCGACGGGTCCGGGCTTCAGCCCCAGCATTTT	CASTGDGSGLQPQHF
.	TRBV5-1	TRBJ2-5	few	TGCGCCAGCAGCTTGGCGGCAGGATCAGAGACCCAGTACTTC	CASSLAAGSETQYF
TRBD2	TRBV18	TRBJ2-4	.	TGTGCCAGCTCACCAATGGGACTAGCGGGAGCTCTAGCCAAAAACATTCAGTACTTC	CASSPMGLAGALAKNIQYF
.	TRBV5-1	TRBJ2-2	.	TGCGCCAGCAGCTTGACAGGCCTTTCCGGGGAGCTGTTTTTT	CASSLTGLSGELFF
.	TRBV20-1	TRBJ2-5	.	TGCAGTGATCCGGGCCTCAGGCGACAAGAGACCCAGTACTTC	CSDPGLRRQETQYF
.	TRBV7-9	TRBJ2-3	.	TGTGCCAGCAGCCCTAACCTTTACAGGGAGGGCACAGATACGCAGTATTTT	CASSPNLYREGTDTQYF
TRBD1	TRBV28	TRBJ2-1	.	TGTGCCAGCAGCCCCCCCATTTTGGACAGGAGAGCCCCTAATGAGCAGTTCTTC	CASSPPILDRRAPNEQFF
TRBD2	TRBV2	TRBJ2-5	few	TGTGCCAGCAGTGGGACTAGCGGGGAAGAGACCCAGTACTTC	CASSGTSGEETQYF
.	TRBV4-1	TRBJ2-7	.	TGCGCCAGCAGCCAAGAGTCCGGGGGAACCTACGAGCAGTACTTC	CASSQESGGTYEQYF
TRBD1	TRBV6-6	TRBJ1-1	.	TGTGCCAGCAGTACTTGGACAGGGGGGACTGAAGCTTTCTTT	CASSTWTGGTEAFF
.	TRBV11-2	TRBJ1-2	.	TGTGCCAGCAGCTTAGACAGGGTAGTTAACTATGGCTACACCTTC	CASSLDRVVNYGYTF
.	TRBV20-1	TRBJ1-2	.	TGCAGTGCTAGAGGCGCCGGCCGCTATGGCTACACCTTC	CSARGAGRYGYTF
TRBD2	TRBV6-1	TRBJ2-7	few	TGTGCCAGCAGTTTGGGACTAGCGGGAGGATTCGAGCAGTACTTC	CASSLGLAGGFEQYF
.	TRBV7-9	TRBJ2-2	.	TGTGTCAGCAGCCTCGCGGGGGCCAACACCGGGGAGCTGTTTTTT	CVSSLAGANTGELFF
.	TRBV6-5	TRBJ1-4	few	TGTGCCAGCAGCCCGGGGGCGGGGGGTAATGAAAAACTGTTTTTT	CASSPGAGGNEKLFF
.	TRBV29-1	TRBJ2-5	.	TGCAGCGCCGGAGGGGGGCTGGAGACCCAGTACTTC	CSAGGGLETQYF
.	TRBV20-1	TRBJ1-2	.	TGCAGTGCTCGGGCCTGGCCGAAGGCCCTCAACACCTTC	CSARAWPKALNTF